The clone carrying this T cell receptor beta chain was seen just once. This sample was taken from a study of shared clonotypes between healthy human individuals. The study drew its donors from healthy HIV-negative adults without recent acute infections or vaccinations. The assay was immunoSEQ multiplex PCR, and TCRdb's table has in-frame clones only and misses some. The sample consists of approximately 1,500,000 clones, 98% of them appearing once. Looked up from germline, CDR1 is LGHNA and CDR2 is YSLEER. This CDR3 is built from 18 residues. V shed 0 bases and J 6 bases; nucleotides not matched to a gene: 11.

This clonotype was sampled from a man aged 25 to 45 in good health. The source material was naive CD4+ T cells sorted from blood. Described subset: CD45RA+ positively selected. The V call is TRBV4-3, the J call TRBJ2-3; 11 bases map to TRBD2. The DNA for the CDR3 is TGCGCCAGCAGCCAAGATCACCCACCGGGACTAGCGGCGGATACGCAGTATTTT. Protein product: CASSQDHPPGLAADTQYF.